The source of this T cell receptor (beta chain) is a study of early T cells in non-severe SARS-CoV-2 infection. Unique molecular identifiers tagged individual cDNA molecules. TCRdb re-called the 5' RACE reads with MiXCR, one entry per CDR3 protein. The sample has roughly 34,000 distinct CDR3 sequences, less than 8% seen once; the top ten hold 24%. This clonotype was picked up many times. The TCR sequence derives from an adult who was a healthcare worker with PCR-confirmed SARS-CoV-2 infection or an uninfected control (not recorded which). Here the sequenced sample was whole blood, taken at baseline.

Written as DNA, the CDR3 is TGTGCCAGCAGGTCCCGATCGTCCCCCCGAAGGGGGCCTAATAACGAGCAGTACTTC. It is translated as CASRSRSSPRRGPNNEQYF. This sequence joins TRBV28 and TRBJ2-7; 7 positions agree with TRBD1. CDR3 length: 19 residues. Trimming at V came to 6 bases and at J to 5 bases, leaving 25 bases not matched to a gene. Germline CDR1 MDHEN, CDR2 SYDVKM.